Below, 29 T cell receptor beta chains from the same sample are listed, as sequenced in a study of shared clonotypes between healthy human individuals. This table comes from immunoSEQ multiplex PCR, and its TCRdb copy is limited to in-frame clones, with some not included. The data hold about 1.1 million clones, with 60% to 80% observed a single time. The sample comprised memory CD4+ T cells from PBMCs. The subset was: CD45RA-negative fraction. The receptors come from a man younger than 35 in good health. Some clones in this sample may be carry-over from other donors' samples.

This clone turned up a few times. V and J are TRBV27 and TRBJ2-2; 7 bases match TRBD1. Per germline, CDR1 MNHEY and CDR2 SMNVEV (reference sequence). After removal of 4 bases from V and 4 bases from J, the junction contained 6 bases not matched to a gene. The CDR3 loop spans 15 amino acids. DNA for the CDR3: TGTGCCAGCAGTTACGGGACAGCTAGCACCGGGGAGCTGTTTTTT. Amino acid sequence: CASSYGTASTGELFF.

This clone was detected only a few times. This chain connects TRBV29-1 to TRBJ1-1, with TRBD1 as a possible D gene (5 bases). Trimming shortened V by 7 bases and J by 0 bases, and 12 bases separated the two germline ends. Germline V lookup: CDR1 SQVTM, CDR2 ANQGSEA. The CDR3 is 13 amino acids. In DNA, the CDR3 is TGCAGCGCCGATCGACAGCTGAACACTGAAGCTTTCTTT. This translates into CSADRQLNTEAFF.

The CDR3 protein is CASSFGSGLTDTQYF. The CDR3 DNA sequence: TGCGCCAGCAGCTTCGGTAGCGGTCTCACAGATACGCAGTATTTT. This chain uses TRBV5-1 with TRBJ2-3; maybe TRBD2 (6 bases). CDR1 SGHRS and CDR2 YFSETQ come from the germline V gene. The ends were cut back, 2 bases at V and 2 bases at J, with 12 bases in the middle. The length of the CDR3 is 15 residues.

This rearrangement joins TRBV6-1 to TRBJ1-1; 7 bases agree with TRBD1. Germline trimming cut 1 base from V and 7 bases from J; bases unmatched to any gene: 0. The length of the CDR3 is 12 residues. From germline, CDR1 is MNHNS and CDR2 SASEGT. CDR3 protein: CASSEGQGEAFF. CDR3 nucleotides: TGTGCCAGCAGTGAAGGACAGGGTGAAGCTTTCTTT.

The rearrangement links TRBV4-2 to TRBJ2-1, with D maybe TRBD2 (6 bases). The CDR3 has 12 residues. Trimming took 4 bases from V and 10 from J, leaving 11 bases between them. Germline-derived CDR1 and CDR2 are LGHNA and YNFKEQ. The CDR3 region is CASSPLREEQFF. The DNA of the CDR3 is TGTGCCAGCAGCCCTCTGCGGGAAGAGCAGTTCTTC.

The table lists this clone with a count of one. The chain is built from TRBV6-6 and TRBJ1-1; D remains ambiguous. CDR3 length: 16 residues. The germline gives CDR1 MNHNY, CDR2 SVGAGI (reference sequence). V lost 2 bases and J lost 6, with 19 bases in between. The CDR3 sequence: CASSYPIGRENAEAFF. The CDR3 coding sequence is TGTGCCAGCAGTTACCCGATCGGACGGGAAAACGCTGAAGCTTTCTTT.

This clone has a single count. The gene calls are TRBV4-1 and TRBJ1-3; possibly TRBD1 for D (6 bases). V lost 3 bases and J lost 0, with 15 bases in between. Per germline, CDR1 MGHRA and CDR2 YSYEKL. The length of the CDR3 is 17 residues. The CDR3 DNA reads TGCGCCAGCAGCCAGAGGGGGAGCGGGGACTCTGGAAACACCATATATTTT. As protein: CASSQRGSGDSGNTIYF.

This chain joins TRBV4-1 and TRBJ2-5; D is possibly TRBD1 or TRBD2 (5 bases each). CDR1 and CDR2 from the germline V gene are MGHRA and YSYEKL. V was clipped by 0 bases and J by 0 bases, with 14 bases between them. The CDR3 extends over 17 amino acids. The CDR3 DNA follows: TGCGCCAGCAGCCAAGATCATCGGGACGGATACCAAGAGACCCAGTACTTC. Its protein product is CASSQDHRDGYQETQYF.

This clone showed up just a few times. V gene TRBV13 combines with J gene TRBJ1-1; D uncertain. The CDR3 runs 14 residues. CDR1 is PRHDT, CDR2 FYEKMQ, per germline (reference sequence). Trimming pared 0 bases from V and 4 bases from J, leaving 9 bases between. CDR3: CASSLGALSTEAFF. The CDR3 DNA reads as TGTGCCAGCAGCTTAGGGGCATTAAGCACTGAAGCTTTCTTT.

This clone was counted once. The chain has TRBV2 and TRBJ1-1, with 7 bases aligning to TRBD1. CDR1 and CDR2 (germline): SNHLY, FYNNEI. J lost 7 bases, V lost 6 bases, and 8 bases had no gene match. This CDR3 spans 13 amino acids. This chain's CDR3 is CASSATGRVEAFF. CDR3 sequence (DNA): TGTGCCAGCAGCGCGACAGGGAGAGTTGAAGCTTTCTTT.

The CDR3 nucleotides read TGTGCCAGCAGTTACGGCCAGGGGGCAAGTCTGTTTTTT. Its protein is CASSYGQGASLFF. The chain recombines TRBV6-6 with TRBJ1-4; TRBD1 matches 8 bases. Trimming removed 2 bases from V and 14 bases from J; junction bases left unmatched: 7. Germline-derived CDR1 and CDR2 are MNHNY and SVGAGI (reference sequence). CDR3 length: 13 residues.

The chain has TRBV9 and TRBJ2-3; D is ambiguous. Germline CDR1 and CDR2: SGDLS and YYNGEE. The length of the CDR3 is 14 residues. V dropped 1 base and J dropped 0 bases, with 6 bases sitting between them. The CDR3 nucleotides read TGTGCCAGCAGCGTAAATCCGAGCACAGATACGCAGTATTTT. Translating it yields CASSVNPSTDTQYF. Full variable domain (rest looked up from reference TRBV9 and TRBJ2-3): DSGVTQTPKHLITATGQRVTLRCSPRSGDLSVYWYQQSLDQGLQFLIQYYNGEERAKGNILERFSAQQFPDLHSELNLSSLELGDSALYFCASSVNPSTDTQYFGPGTRLTVL.

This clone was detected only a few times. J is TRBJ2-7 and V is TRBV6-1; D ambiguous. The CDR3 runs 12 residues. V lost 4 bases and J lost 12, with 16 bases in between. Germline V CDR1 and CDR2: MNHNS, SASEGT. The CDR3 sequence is CASSAETSSGYF. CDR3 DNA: TGTGCCAGCAGTGCGGAGACAAGTTCGGGGTACTTC.

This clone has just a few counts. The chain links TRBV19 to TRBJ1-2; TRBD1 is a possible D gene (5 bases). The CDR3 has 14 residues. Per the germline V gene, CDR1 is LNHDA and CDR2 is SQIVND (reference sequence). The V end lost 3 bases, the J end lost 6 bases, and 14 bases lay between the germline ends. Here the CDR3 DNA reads TGTGCCAGTAGTATGTTCAAAGGGGAAGATGGCTACACCTTC. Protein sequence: CASSMFKGEDGYTF.

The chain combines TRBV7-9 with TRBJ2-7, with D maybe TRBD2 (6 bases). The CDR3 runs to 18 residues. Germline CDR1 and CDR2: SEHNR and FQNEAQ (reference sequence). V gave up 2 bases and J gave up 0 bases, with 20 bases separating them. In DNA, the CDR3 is TGTGCCAGCAGCTTAAATATCGGGAGAGCGGGCTCCTCCTACGAGCAGTACTTC. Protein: CASSLNIGRAGSSYEQYF.

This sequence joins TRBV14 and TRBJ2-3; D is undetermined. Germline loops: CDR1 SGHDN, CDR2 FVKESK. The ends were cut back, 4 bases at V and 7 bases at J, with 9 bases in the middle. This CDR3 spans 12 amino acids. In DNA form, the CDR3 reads TGTGCCAGCAGCCGGATGGGAAATACGCAGTATTTT. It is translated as CASSRMGNTQYF.

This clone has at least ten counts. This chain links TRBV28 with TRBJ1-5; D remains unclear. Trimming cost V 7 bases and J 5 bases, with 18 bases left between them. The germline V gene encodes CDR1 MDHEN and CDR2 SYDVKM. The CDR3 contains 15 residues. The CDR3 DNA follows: TGTGCCAGCACCCCGGGTGGTGGCATCTATCAGCCCCAGCATTTT. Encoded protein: CASTPGGGIYQPQHF.

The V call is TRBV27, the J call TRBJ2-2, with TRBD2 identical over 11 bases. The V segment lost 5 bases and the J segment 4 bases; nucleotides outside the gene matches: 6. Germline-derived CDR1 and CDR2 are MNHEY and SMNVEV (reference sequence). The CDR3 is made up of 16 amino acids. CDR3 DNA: TGTGCCAGCAGTAAAACTAGCGGGAGAGGCACCGGGGAGCTGTTTTTT. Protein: CASSKTSGRGTGELFF.

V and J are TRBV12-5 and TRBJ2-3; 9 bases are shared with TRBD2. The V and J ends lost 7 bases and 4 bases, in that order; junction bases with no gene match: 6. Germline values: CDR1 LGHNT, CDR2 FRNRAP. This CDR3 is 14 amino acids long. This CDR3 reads CASAASGTPDTQYF. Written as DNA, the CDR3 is TGTGCTAGTGCTGCTAGCGGGACGCCAGATACGCAGTATTTT.

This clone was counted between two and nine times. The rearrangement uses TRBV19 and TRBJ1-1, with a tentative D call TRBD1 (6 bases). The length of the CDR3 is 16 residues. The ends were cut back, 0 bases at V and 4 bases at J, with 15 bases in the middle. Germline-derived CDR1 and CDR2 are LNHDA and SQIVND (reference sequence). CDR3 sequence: CASSIDPRGLRTEAFF. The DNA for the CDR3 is TGTGCCAGTAGTATAGACCCCAGGGGCCTTCGCACTGAAGCTTTCTTT.

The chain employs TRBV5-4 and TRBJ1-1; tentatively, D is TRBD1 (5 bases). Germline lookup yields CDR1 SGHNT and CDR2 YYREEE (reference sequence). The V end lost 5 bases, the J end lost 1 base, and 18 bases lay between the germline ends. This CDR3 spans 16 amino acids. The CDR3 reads CASRPQRGLENTEAFF. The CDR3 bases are TGTGCCAGCAGGCCCCAGAGGGGTTTGGAGAACACTGAAGCTTTCTTT.

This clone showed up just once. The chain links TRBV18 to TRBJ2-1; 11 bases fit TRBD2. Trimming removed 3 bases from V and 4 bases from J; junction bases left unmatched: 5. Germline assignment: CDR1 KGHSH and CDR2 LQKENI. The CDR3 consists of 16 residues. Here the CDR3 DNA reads TGTGCCAGCTCACCCCAGGGGACTAGCGGTTACAATGAGCAGTTCTTC. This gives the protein CASSPQGTSGYNEQFF.

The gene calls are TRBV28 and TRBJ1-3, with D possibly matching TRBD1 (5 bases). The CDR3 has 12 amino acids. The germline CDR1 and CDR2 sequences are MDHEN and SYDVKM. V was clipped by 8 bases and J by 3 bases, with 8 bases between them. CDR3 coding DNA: TGTGCCAGCCAGAGGGGTGGAAACACCATATATTTT. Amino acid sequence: CASQRGGNTIYF.

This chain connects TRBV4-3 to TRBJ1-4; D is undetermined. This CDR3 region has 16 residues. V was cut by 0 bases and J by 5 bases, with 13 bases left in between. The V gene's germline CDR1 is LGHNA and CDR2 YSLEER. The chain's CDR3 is CASSQDLGRRNEKLFF. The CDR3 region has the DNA TGCGCCAGCAGCCAAGATCTGGGCAGAAGAAATGAAAAACTGTTTTTT.

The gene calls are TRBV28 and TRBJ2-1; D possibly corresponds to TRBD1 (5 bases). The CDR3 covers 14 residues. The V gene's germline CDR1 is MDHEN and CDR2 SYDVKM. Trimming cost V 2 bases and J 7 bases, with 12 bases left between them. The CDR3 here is CASSLHGAQNEQFF. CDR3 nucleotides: TGTGCCAGCAGTTTACATGGGGCTCAGAATGAGCAGTTCTTC.

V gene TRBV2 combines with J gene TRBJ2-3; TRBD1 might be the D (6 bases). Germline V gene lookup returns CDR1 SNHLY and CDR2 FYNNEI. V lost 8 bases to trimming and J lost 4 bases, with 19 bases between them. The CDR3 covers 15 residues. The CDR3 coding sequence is TGTGCCAGCGAGAACCAGGGGTTGAGGGCAGATACGCAGTATTTT. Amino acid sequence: CASENQGLRADTQYF.

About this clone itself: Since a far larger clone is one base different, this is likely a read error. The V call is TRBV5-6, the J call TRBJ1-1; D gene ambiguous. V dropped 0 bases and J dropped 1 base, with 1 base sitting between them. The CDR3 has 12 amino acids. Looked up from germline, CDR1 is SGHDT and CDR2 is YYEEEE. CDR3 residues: CASSLANTEAFF. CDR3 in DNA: TGTGCCAGCAGCTTGGCGAACACTGAAGCTTTCTTT.

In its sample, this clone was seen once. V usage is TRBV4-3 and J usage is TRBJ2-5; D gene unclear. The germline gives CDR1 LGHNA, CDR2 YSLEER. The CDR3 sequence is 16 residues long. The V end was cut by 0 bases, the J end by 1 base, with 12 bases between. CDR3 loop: CASSQDLTTLQETQYF. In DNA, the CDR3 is TGCGCCAGCAGCCAAGATTTAACGACGCTCCAAGAGACCCAGTACTTC.

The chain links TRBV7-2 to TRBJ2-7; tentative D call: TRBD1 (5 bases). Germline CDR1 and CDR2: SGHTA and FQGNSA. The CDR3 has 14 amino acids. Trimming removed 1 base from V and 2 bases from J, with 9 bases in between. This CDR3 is CASSLVQGAYEQYF. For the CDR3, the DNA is TGTGCCAGCAGCTTAGTTCAGGGTGCCTACGAGCAGTACTTC.